The sequence of this T cell receptor beta chain was determined in a study of early T cells in non-severe SARS-CoV-2 infection. Turning to the study itself: Chains were unpaired, as sequencing was done on bulk RNA from unsorted whole blood. Study-wide findings and caveats: Matching with VDJdb favored anti-spike CD8 responses (missing private and CD4 specificities).

A remark on this clonotype: Its antigen is unknown.

CDR3 size: 17 residues. Germline loops: CDR1 LGHDT, CDR2 YNNKEL (reference sequence). J was trimmed by 0 bases and V by 0 bases; bases with no gene match: 4. Unique molecular identifiers (one per individual cDNA molecule) were attached. TCRdb re-called the 5' RACE reads through MiXCR, storing one row per CDR3 protein. The sample comprises under 75,000 distinct CDR3 sequences, roughly 13% of which are singletons, and approximately 10% rests with the top ten. This clonotype originated in an adult who was a healthcare worker with PCR-confirmed SARS-CoV-2 infection or an uninfected control (not recorded which). Sequencing input: whole blood. The chain uses TRBV3-1 and TRBJ2-3; 9 nucleotides match TRBD2. In DNA form, the CDR3 reads TGTGCCAGCAGCCAAGATCTGGCGGGAGGGAGCACAGATACGCAGTATTTT. The encoded protein is CASSQDLAGGSTDTQYF.